The 22 T cell receptor beta chains in this list originate from one sample, sequenced in a study of blood T cell repertoires in COVID-19. Assay: immunoSEQ multiplex PCR; the TCRdb copy retains only in-frame clones and omits some. The sample lists about 130,000 clones, approximately 80% seen once, with about 8.4% in the top ten. The sample consisted of peripheral blood. Source of these receptors: a woman aged 55-69 years with active or convalescent COVID-19.

The chain combines TRBV24-1 with TRBJ1-3, with no clear D. The CDR3 length is 16 residues. Trimming cost V 5 bases and J 2 bases, with 15 bases left between them. Germline V gene data show CDR1 as KGHDR and CDR2 as SFDVKD. This CDR3 is CATSGEGISPGNTIYF. The CDR3 bases are TGTGCCACCAGTGGAGAGGGAATCAGTCCTGGAAACACCATATATTTT.

J is TRBJ2-7 and V is TRBV11-2, with a weak D call TRBD2 (5 bases). From germline, CDR1 is SGHAT and CDR2 FQNNGV. V shed 9 bases and J shed 3 bases, with 30 bases lying between them. This CDR3 has 18 amino acids. CDR3 sequence (DNA): TGTGCCAGTCGGGATCCCCAAATCTCAGGACGCCCCAACTACGAGCAGTACTTC. This gives the protein CASRDPQISGRPNYEQYF. Using reference TRBV11-2 and TRBJ2-7 for the parts outside the CDR3, the full variable domain is EAGVAQSPRYKIIEKRQSVAFWCNPISGHATLYWYQQILGQGPKLLIQFQNNGVVDDSQLPKDRFSAERLKGVDSTLKIQPAKLEDSAVYLCASRDPQISGRPNYEQYFGPGTRLTVT.

This rearrangement joins TRBV10-3 to TRBJ2-2, with 8 bases identical to TRBD1. Germline-derived CDR1 and CDR2 are ENHRY and SYGVKD. Trimming removed 10 bases from V and 4 bases from J; junction bases left unmatched: 8. This CDR3 contains 14 residues. CDR3 amino acids: CATGGQGSTGELFF. DNA for the CDR3: TGTGCCACCGGAGGACAGGGTAGCACCGGGGAGCTGTTTTTT.

This chain uses TRBV7-8 with TRBJ1-1; the D is unclear. The CDR3 covers 13 residues. CDR1 is SGHVS, CDR2 FQNEAQ, per germline. Trimming pared 0 bases from V and 8 bases from J, leaving 10 bases between. The CDR3 loop is CASSLARHIEAFF. The CDR3 nucleotides are TGTGCCAGCAGCTTAGCGCGGCACATCGAAGCTTTCTTT. The full variable domain, with the rest looked up from reference TRBV7-8 and TRBJ1-1, is GAGVSQSPRYKVAKRGQDVALRCDPISGHVSLFWYQQALGQGPEFLTYFQNEAQLDKSGLPSDRFFAERPEGSVSTLKIQRTQQEDSAVYLCASSLARHIEAFFGQGTRLTVV.

CDR3 in amino acids: CASSLSPPGTNEKLFF. The DNA of the CDR3 is TGTGCCAGCTCACTGAGCCCCCCGGGGACTAATGAAAAACTGTTTTTT. The chain combines TRBV18 with TRBJ1-4, with D unclear. The CDR3 is 16 residues long. Germline CDR1 KGHSH, CDR2 LQKENI. V was clipped by 4 bases and J by 2 bases, with 14 bases between them.

The chain uses TRBV2 and TRBJ1-5, with TRBD1 matching over 9 bases. The length of the CDR3 is 14 residues. With 6 bases clipped from V and 3 bases from J, the junction kept 3 bases outside the gene matches. The germline V gene encodes CDR1 SNHLY and CDR2 FYNNEI. The CDR3, as DNA: TGTGCCAGCAGACGGACAGGGGCCAATCAGCCCCAGCATTTT. Its protein is CASRRTGANQPQHF.

This clone was found once. This rearrangement joins TRBV4-1 to TRBJ2-3; TRBD2 aligns across 9 bases. The ends lost 0 bases at V and 6 bases at J; junction bases unmatched: 7. Germline V gene sequence: CDR1 MGHRA, CDR2 YSYEKL. The CDR3 extends over 16 amino acids. The DNA of the CDR3 is TGCGCCAGCAGCCAAGAATTTAGCGGGGGCTGGGATACGCAGTATTTT. Translation: CASSQEFSGGWDTQYF.

The chain couples TRBV5-1 to TRBJ1-2, with 9 bases fitting TRBD1. The germline V gene encodes CDR1 SGHRS and CDR2 YFSETQ. Trimming cost V 0 bases and J 5 bases; bases outside gene matches: 5. This CDR3 contains 15 residues. DNA for the CDR3: TGCGCCAGCAGCTTGGGGGACAGGGTGAGGTATGGCTACACCTTC. Translating gives CASSLGDRVRYGYTF.

The genes are TRBV14 and TRBJ2-7, with 7 bases aligning to TRBD1. Germline V CDR1 and CDR2: SGHDN, FVKESK. This CDR3 contains 13 residues. The V and J ends lost 2 bases and 7 bases, in that order; junction bases with no gene match: 5. DNA of the CDR3: TGTGCCAGCAGCCAATGGACAGGTGAAGAGCAGTACTTC. Protein sequence: CASSQWTGEEQYF.

This sequence joins TRBV5-1 and TRBJ2-2; 7 bases match TRBD2. Germline CDR1 is SGHRS and CDR2 is YFSETQ. The CDR3 totals 13 residues. The trim removed 4 bases at V and 12 bases at J, leaving 9 bases unmatched. CDR3 DNA: TGCGCCAGCAGCCCCGGGACTACTGAGCAGCTGTTTTTT. It encodes CASSPGTTEQLFF.

The rearrangement uses TRBV9 and TRBJ2-3, with 7 bases fitting TRBD2. Per the germline V gene, CDR1 is SGDLS and CDR2 is YYNGEE. The CDR3 contains 16 residues. The V segment lost 3 bases and the J segment 0 bases; nucleotides outside the gene matches: 7. CDR3 in amino acids: CASSGLRGTSTDTQYF. The CDR3 coding sequence is TGTGCCAGCAGCGGCTTGCGGGGGACTAGCACAGATACGCAGTATTTT.

This chain uses TRBV19 with TRBJ2-1; 9 nucleotides line up with TRBD2. Trimming cost V 5 bases and J 7 bases; bases outside gene matches: 12. From germline, CDR1 is LNHDA and CDR2 SQIVND (reference sequence). The CDR3 spans 16 residues. CDR3 in amino acids: CASSPYLAGTPNEQFF. CDR3 coding DNA: TGTGCCAGTAGTCCCTACCTAGCGGGAACCCCAAATGAGCAGTTCTTC.

This chain joins TRBV18 and TRBJ1-4, with TRBD1 matching 9 bases. The CDR3 length is 15 residues. With 2 bases clipped from V and 5 bases from J, the junction kept 3 bases outside the gene matches. CDR1 is KGHSH, CDR2 LQKENI, per germline. The CDR3, as DNA: TGTGCCAGCTCACCATATGACAGGGGGAATGAAAAACTGTTTTTT. Its translation: CASSPYDRGNEKLFF.

This chain joins TRBV19 and TRBJ1-4, with unresolved D. The ends were cut back, 3 bases at V and 5 bases at J, with 10 bases in the middle. Germline lookup yields CDR1 LNHDA and CDR2 SQIVND (reference sequence). The CDR3 has 14 amino acids. The CDR3 bases are TGTGCCAGTAGTATCGGACTAATGAATGAAAAACTGTTTTTT. Encoded protein: CASSIGLMNEKLFF.

V is TRBV7-9 and J is TRBJ1-5, with a tentative D call TRBD1 (6 bases). The CDR3 runs to 13 residues. The ends were cut back, 8 bases at V and 3 bases at J, with 11 bases in the middle. Germline loops: CDR1 SEHNR, CDR2 FQNEAQ (reference sequence). The CDR3 bases are TGTGCCAGCTGCACAGGGCCCAATCAGCCCCAGCATTTT. This gives the protein CASCTGPNQPQHF.

This chain joins TRBV27 and TRBJ2-5, with TRBD2 matching 8 bases. The junction had 13 bases not matched to a gene; V was cut back by 3 bases and J by 7 bases. The CDR3 contains 16 residues. Germline V gene data show CDR1 as MNHEY and CDR2 as SMNVEV (reference sequence). The CDR3, as DNA: TGTGCCAGCAGTTTTAAAGGTGCGGGGGGATCCTTGACCCAGTACTTC. Protein product: CASSFKGAGGSLTQYF.

V and J are TRBV30 and TRBJ1-1; perhaps TRBD1 as D (5 bases). Looked up from germline, CDR1 is GTSNPN and CDR2 is SVGIG (reference sequence). V lost 0 bases to trimming and J lost 11 bases, with 13 bases between them. This CDR3 contains 12 residues. CDR3 region: CAWSVPKGMAFF. DNA of the CDR3: TGTGCCTGGAGTGTACCCAAGGGGATGGCTTTCTTT.

The chain employs TRBV27 and TRBJ1-6; the D is unclear. V lost 4 bases and J lost 2, with 9 bases in between. Germline CDR1 and CDR2: MNHEY and SMNVEV (reference sequence). This CDR3 has 15 residues. Written as DNA, the CDR3 is TGTGCCAGCAGTTCATCCGGGACCTATAATTCACCCCTCCACTTT. Amino acid sequence: CASSSSGTYNSPLHF.

This chain connects TRBV27 to TRBJ1-6; TRBD1 matches 9 bases. Germline assignment: CDR1 MNHEY and CDR2 SMNVEV (reference sequence). V trimming: 4 bases; J trimming: 4 bases; junction bases outside the gene matches: 5. This CDR3 spans 16 amino acids. CDR3 loop: CASSYRQGGYNSPLHF. CDR3 sequence (DNA): TGTGCCAGCAGTTACCGACAGGGGGGTTATAATTCACCCCTCCACTTT.

The rearrangement uses TRBV18 and TRBJ2-3, with a possible D match to TRBD2 (5 bases). The germline V gene encodes CDR1 KGHSH and CDR2 LQKENI. Trimming removed 1 base at V and 0 bases at J, with 8 bases between. The CDR3 runs to 15 residues. CDR3 loop: CASSPLRGSTDTQYF. CDR3 DNA: TGTGCCAGCTCACCACTGCGCGGGAGCACAGATACGCAGTATTTT.

V usage is TRBV10-1 and J usage is TRBJ2-7; TRBD1 agrees at 8 bases. Unmatched junction bases numbered 17, after V lost 8 bases and J lost 5 bases. The CDR3 is 16 residues long. CDR1 and CDR2 (germline): WNHNN, SYGVQD (reference sequence). CDR3 region: CASRLTDRDRFHEQYV. In nucleotides, the CDR3 is TGCGCCAGCCGACTGACAGACCGGGACAGGTTCCACGAGCAGTACGTC.

The chain is built from TRBV6-2 or TRBV6-3 and TRBJ1-5; D call uncertain. This CDR3 is built from 13 residues. CDR1 MNHEY and CDR2 SVGEGT come from the germline V gene. V was pared by 4 bases and J by 6 bases, with 10 bases between. The CDR3 here is CASSWIEGQPQHF. The CDR3 nucleotides are TGTGCCAGCAGTTGGATAGAGGGTCAGCCCCAGCATTTT.